This TCR beta chain was sequenced in a study of shared clonotypes between healthy human individuals. Sequencing was performed with immunoSEQ multiplex PCR; in TCRdb, only in-frame clones are kept and a portion is missing. The sample lists roughly 850,000 clones, just over 95% occurring once. Terminally differentiated effector memory CD45RA+ cells were left out of the naive CD8 fraction, which was CD45RO-negative and positively selected for CCR7. Germline CDR1 and CDR2: SEHNR and FQNEAQ (reference sequence). The ends lost 5 bases at V and 4 bases at J; junction bases unmatched: 7. The CDR3 runs 15 residues.

The sequencing input was naive CD8+ T cells sorted from blood. The chain couples TRBV7-9 to TRBJ2-3; TRBD1 matches 9 bases. The TCR comes from a man aged 25 to 45 in good health. The CDR3 bases are TGTGCCAGCAGCGCCAGACAGGGGGTGGCAGATACGCAGTATTTT. Residues: CASSARQGVADTQYF.